This T cell receptor beta chain was sequenced for a study of blood T cell repertoires in COVID-19. Looking at the study overall: The samples span acute and convalescent COVID-19 from the United States, Italy and Spain. In each case, the material was cDNA or gDNA derived from T cells, B-cell-depleted T cells, or PBMCs.

Germline values: CDR1 ENHRY, CDR2 SYGVKD. The V segment lost 1 base and the J segment 2 bases; nucleotides outside the gene matches: 2. The CDR3 has 15 residues. In the authors' methods: Amplification with reference gene primers provided the estimates of nucleated cell counts. Clones were sequenced by immunoSEQ multiplex PCR, and TCRdb holds only the in-frame ones, with some missing. The DNA was the basis for D and trimming; V, J and clone size are from that table. The repertoire has about 220,000 clones, roughly 82% of them found once; the top ten carry around 9.5%. The rearrangement links TRBV10-3 to TRBJ2-5, with 9 bases identical to TRBD2. This TCR was sampled from a man aged 45 to 65 with active or convalescent COVID-19. Sequenced sample: peripheral blood. The CDR3 bases are TGTGCCATCAGTGAGTTAGCGGGGGTTCAAGAGACCCAGTACTTC. This gives the protein CAISELAGVQETQYF.